The text below deals with one T cell receptor (beta chain). The data were obtained in a study of blood T cell repertoires in COVID-19. The wider study: The samples span acute and convalescent COVID-19 from the United States, Italy and Spain. PBMCs, B-cell-depleted T cells, or T cells provided the cDNA or gDNA that made up the material.

Authors' data handling: Nucleated cell counts were estimated from reference gene primer amplification. TCRdb's copy holds only in-frame clones and misses some; the assay was immunoSEQ multiplex PCR. V, J and clone size derive from that table, while D and trimming were established from the DNA sequence. Of a few hundred thousand clones in the sample, around 84% were seen once. The length of the CDR3 is 15 residues. V dropped 3 bases and J dropped 0 bases, with 9 bases sitting between them. Germline lookup yields CDR1 KGHSH and CDR2 LQKENI. Sequenced sample: peripheral blood. This clonotype was sampled from a human donor in a cohort sampled during active COVID-19. The gene calls are TRBV18 and TRBJ2-1, with D perhaps matching TRBD1 (6 bases). The DNA for the CDR3 is TGTGCCAGCTCACCGGGACAAACCTCCTACAATGAGCAGTTCTTC. This translates into CASSPGQTSYNEQFF.